This T cell receptor beta chain is drawn from a study of T cells in localized non-small cell lung cancer. Broader study findings: Tumor showed lower T cell clonality than uninvolved adjacent lung, where it was highest.

The protocol was immunoSEQ multiplex PCR, while the TCRdb copy is restricted to in-frame clones and leaves out a portion. The table records 100,000 to 150,000 clones, 89% of them present only once. The CDR3 totals 15 residues. Germline V gives CDR1 MGHDK, CDR2 SYGVNS. The V end was cut by 4 bases, the J end by 5 bases, with 14 bases between. With respect to this clone: Its antigen is not known.

The chain links TRBV25-1 to TRBJ2-2; the D call may be TRBD1 or TRBD2 (6 bases each). Sequencing used peripheral blood, obtained before any cancer treatment. This receptor was identified in a female donor older than 55 with stage I lung adenocarcinoma. DNA for the CDR3: TGTGCCAGCAGTGCTTCGGGGGCTGGAACCGGGGAGCTGTTTTTT. This translates into CASSASGAGTGELFF.